Only a few counts were recorded for the clone carrying this TCR beta chain. The data originate from a study of blood T cells in healthy people across ages. Primers used in a second PCR of about 6 to 11 cycles were a sample-barcoded 5' primer and a J-beta primer mix. TCRdb re-analysed the 5' RACE reads in MiXCR, keeping a single row per CDR3 protein. The table lists some 290,000 distinct CDR3 sequences, roughly 26% of them singletons, with 29% in the top ten. In terms of origin and age, donors were healthy Caucasian individuals from Russia aged roughly 6 to 100. CDR3 length: 14 residues. Looked up from germline, CDR1 is SGHRS and CDR2 is YFSETQ. V gave up 5 bases and J gave up 0 bases, with 6 bases separating them.

The chain carries TRBV5-1 and TRBJ2-6, with D uncertain. This TCR was recovered from a woman in her sixties or seventies in good health. The source material was blood. The CDR3 DNA sequence: TGCGCCAGCAGACAGAGCTCTGGGGCCAACGTCCTGACTTTC. Its protein is CASRQSSGANVLTF.